These 12 T cell receptor beta chains originate from one sample sequenced in a study of T cell repertoires in cytomegalovirus infection (dated by TCRdb to the late 2010s). Sequencing was performed on an Illumina HiSeq 1500. Using fastp trimming at Q25 and MiXCR clonotype assembly, TCRdb reanalyzed the public sequencing data and kept in-frame beta chains. Each CDR3 protein appears once, grouped with its most common genes and DNA. This sample is represented by roughly 150,000 distinct CDR3 sequences; around 24% of them were singletons. The ten largest clones add up to approximately 10% of the sample. Sequencing was performed on PBMCs. The receptors were sampled from a human donor in good health (CMV status not recorded). Some clones in this sample may be carry-over from other donors' samples.

This sequence joins TRBV15 and TRBJ2-7; 10 nucleotides line up with TRBD2. This CDR3 is built from 16 residues. In germline, CDR1 is LNHNV, CDR2 YYDKDF (reference sequence). With V trimmed by 0 bases and J by 2 bases, 4 bases remained unmatched. CDR3 in DNA: TGTGCCACCAGCAGAGATTTGCTAGCGGGGGCCTACGAGCAGTACTTC. Its protein product is CATSRDLLAGAYEQYF.

The chain employs TRBV18 and TRBJ1-1, with TRBD1 identical over 10 bases. Germline V CDR1 and CDR2: KGHSH, LQKENI. V lost 3 bases and J lost 8; bases outside the gene matches: 6. The CDR3 covers 14 residues. Written as DNA, the CDR3 is TGTGCCAGCTCACCGGGACAGGGGCTCACCGAAGCTTTCTTT. It yields the protein CASSPGQGLTEAFF.

This clonotype showed up many times. The chain has TRBV7-2 and TRBJ1-1; no reliable D call. V dropped 1 base and J dropped 7 bases, with 13 bases sitting between them. Germline V gene sequence: CDR1 SGHTA, CDR2 FQGNSA. The CDR3 consists of 14 residues. For the CDR3, the DNA is TGTGCCAGCAGCTTAGTCGGGGTCGGGGATGAAGCTTTCTTT. Translation gives CASSLVGVGDEAFF.

As to this clonotype: A read error may be the cause here, since a much bigger clone is one base away. This chain links TRBV7-9 with TRBJ1-1, with TRBD1 as a possible D gene (6 bases). Germline V gives CDR1 SEHNR, CDR2 FQNEAQ (reference sequence). There are 15 residues in the CDR3. Deletions cut 3 bases from V and 10 bases from J, with 21 bases between. In nucleotides, the CDR3 is TGTGCCAGCAGCTTGGCAGGGGACCCAAGTAAGGTAGCTTTCTTT. It yields the protein CASSLAGDPSKVAFF. Variable domain in full (rest from reference TRBV7-9 and TRBJ1-1): DTGVSQNPRHKITKRGQNVTFRCDPISEHNRLYWYRQTLGQGPEFLTYFQNEAQLEKSRLLSDRFSAERPKGSFSTLEIQRTEQGDSAMYLCASSLAGDPSKVAFFGQGTRLTVV.

This clonotype was recorded many times. The CDR3 protein is CASSQDRQGMQETQYF. The CDR3 DNA is TGCGCCAGCAGCCAAGATCGACAAGGGATGCAAGAGACCCAGTACTTC. The chain has TRBV4-1 and TRBJ2-5, with D hard to call. Per the germline V gene, CDR1 is MGHRA and CDR2 is YSYEKL. This CDR3 contains 16 residues. V lost 0 bases, J lost 2 bases, and 13 bases lay in between.

This clonotype was counted many times. J is TRBJ1-1 and V is TRBV6-2 or TRBV6-3; weak D call: TRBD1 (5 bases). Trimming left V 6 bases short and J 4 bases short, with 15 bases between. CDR3 length: 14 residues. Per the germline V gene, CDR1 is MNHEY and CDR2 is SVGEGT. In nucleotides, the CDR3 is TGTGCCAGCAGATACAACGCAGGGTTCACTGAAGCTTTCTTT. Encoded protein: CASRYNAGFTEAFF.

This clonotype was found a few times. The chain links TRBV5-6 to TRBJ2-2; TRBD2 agrees at 8 bases. CDR1 SGHDT and CDR2 YYEEEE come from the germline V gene. CDR3 length equals 16 residues. The ends lost 5 bases at V and 1 base at J; junction bases unmatched: 7. The CDR3 DNA reads as TGTGCCAGCAGTCCATCAAGCGGGGGGAACACCGGGGAGCTGTTTTTT. Translated, it gives CASSPSSGGNTGELFF.

A note on this clonotype: A much larger clone differs from this one at a single base, so this may be a read error. The rearrangement uses TRBV7-3 and TRBJ1-1; possible D gene TRBD1, 5 bases. The CDR3 contains 13 residues. Germline assignment: CDR1 SGHTA and CDR2 FQGTGA. This CDR3 is CTSSFGGDTEAFF. The CDR3 coding sequence is TGTACCAGCAGCTTTGGAGGGGACACTGAAGCTTTCTTT. Using reference TRBV7-3 and TRBJ1-1 for the parts outside the CDR3, the full variable domain is GAGVSQTPSNKVTEKGKYVELRCDPISGHTALYWYRQSLGQGPEFLIYFQGTGAADDSGLPNDRFFAVRPEGSVSTLKIQRTERGDSAVYLCTSSFGGDTEAFFGQGTRLTVV.

This rearrangement joins TRBV19 to TRBJ2-7; possibly TRBD2 for D (7 bases). Trimming took off 5 bases at V and 5 bases at J, with 16 bases between the two ends. Germline lookup yields CDR1 LNHDA and CDR2 SQIVND (reference sequence). This CDR3 spans 14 amino acids. CDR3 region: CASSPTPGGDEQYF. The CDR3 coding sequence is TGTGCCAGTAGTCCCACTCCGGGGGGCGACGAGCAGTACTTC. Full variable domain (missing parts from reference TRBV19 and TRBJ2-7): DGGITQSPKYLFRKEGQNVTLSCEQNLNHDAMYWYRQDPGQGLRLIYYSQIVNDFQKGDIAEGYSVSREKKESFPLTVTSAQKNPTAFYLCASSPTPGGDEQYFGPGTRLTVT.

This chain connects TRBV6-2 or TRBV6-3 to TRBJ2-1; a weak D match, TRBD1 (6 bases). Germline V gene data show CDR1 as MNHEY and CDR2 as SVGEGT. V was cut by 6 bases and J by 5 bases, with 20 bases left in between. The CDR3 extends over 16 amino acids. CDR3 protein: CASRKGSGHGDNEQFF. The CDR3 DNA is TGTGCCAGCAGGAAAGGGTCGGGACACGGAGACAATGAGCAGTTCTTC.

There are many counts of this clonotype. The rearrangement uses TRBV12-3 or TRBV12-4 and TRBJ1-6; 9 bases are a match to TRBD1. V gave up 2 bases and J gave up 10 bases; unmatched junction bases: 6. The CDR3 spans 15 residues. This CDR3 reads CASSLRTGVGSPLHF. CDR3 sequence (DNA): TGTGCCAGCAGTTTACGGACAGGGGTTGGATCACCCCTCCACTTT.

The CDR3 sequence: CASSQEGRGDYGYTF. The CDR3 DNA reads as TGCGCCAGCAGCCAAGAGGGGAGGGGAGACTATGGCTACACCTTC. This rearrangement joins TRBV4-1 to TRBJ1-2; possibly TRBD1 for D (5 bases). V shed 0 bases and J shed 3 bases, with 11 bases lying between them. This CDR3 contains 15 residues. Germline assignment: CDR1 MGHRA and CDR2 YSYEKL.